These 12 T cell receptor beta chains originate from one sample sequenced in a study of cytomegalovirus exposure and HLA in healthy donors. In the PCR, 60 Vbeta and 13 Jbeta primers were used. Only in-frame clones appear in the TCRdb table, and some are missing; sequencing was by immunoSEQ multiplex PCR. Recorded for this sample: some 72,000 clones. Material: PBMCs. The receptor source for this set is a middle-aged man in good health and CMV-seronegative.

The chain couples TRBV30 to TRBJ1-6, with D possibly being TRBD1 (5 bases). The CDR3 loop spans 14 amino acids. V was cut by 8 bases and J by 9 bases, with 20 bases left in between. Germline lookup yields CDR1 GTSNPN and CDR2 SVGIG (reference sequence). CDR3 loop: CAGTRTPESSPLHF. The CDR3 coding sequence is TGTGCCGGTACCCGGACACCTGAAAGTTCACCCCTCCACTTT.

The V and J genes are TRBV5-6 and TRBJ2-7; D may be TRBD1 (7 bases). CDR1 and CDR2 (germline): SGHDT, YYEEEE. The length of the CDR3 is 16 residues. V shed 0 bases and J shed 2 bases, with 15 bases lying between them. The CDR3 sequence: CASSLGAGGTTYEQYF. CDR3 bases: TGTGCCAGCAGCTTGGGCGCAGGGGGGACCACCTACGAGCAGTACTTC.

Written as DNA, the CDR3 is TGTGCCAGCAGTGTTCGGGACAGGCGGGGCTACACCTTC. Protein: CASSVRDRRGYTF. The J gene is TRBJ1-2, the V gene TRBV25-1; 8 positions agree with TRBD1. Germline values: CDR1 MGHDK, CDR2 SYGVNS. CDR3 length: 13 residues. V dropped 4 bases and J dropped 8; count of bases not matched to a gene: 6.

Here the CDR3 reads CASSQEAGDISYNEQFF. CDR3 bases: TGCGCCAGCAGCCAAGAGGCGGGGGACATCTCTTACAATGAGCAGTTCTTC. The rearrangement joins TRBV4-3 to TRBJ2-1; maybe TRBD2 (7 bases). Germline CDR1 reads LGHNA; CDR2 reads YSLEER. The CDR3 sequence is 17 residues long. Trimming cost V 0 bases and J 4 bases, with 16 bases left between them.

V and J are TRBV18 and TRBJ2-7, with D possibly being TRBD1 (6 bases). V lost 6 bases and J lost 0, with 12 bases in between. From germline, CDR1 is KGHSH and CDR2 LQKENI. The CDR3 covers 14 residues. Written as DNA, the CDR3 is TGTGCCAGCTCTTCCGGGACACCCTCCTACGAGCAGTACTTC. Residues: CASSSGTPSYEQYF.

The chain employs TRBV13 and TRBJ2-7, with D unresolved. Trimming removed 4 bases at V and 5 bases at J, with 6 bases between. The CDR3 loop spans 11 amino acids. The V gene's germline CDR1 is PRHDT and CDR2 FYEKMQ (reference sequence). In nucleotides, the CDR3 is TGTGCCAGCAGCTCACTTGACGAGCAGTACTTC. Translated, it gives CASSSLDEQYF.

Comment on this clone: The same CDR3 can be traced to other DNA sequences in this sample. J is TRBJ2-7 and V is TRBV7-2, with no clear D. Germline CDR1 reads SGHTA; CDR2 reads FQGNSA. V lost 1 base to trimming and J lost 4 bases, with 8 bases between them. This CDR3 has 13 residues. The CDR3 DNA reads TGTGCCAGCAGCTTAGGCCGCGGATACGAGCAGTACTTC. Translation gives CASSLGRGYEQYF.

The rearrangement links TRBV10-3 to TRBJ2-5; a weak D match, TRBD2 (6 bases). There are 13 residues in the CDR3. Germline CDR1 reads ENHRY; CDR2 reads SYGVKD. V was pared by 0 bases and J by 4 bases, with 6 bases between. The CDR3 reads CAISESGGETQYF. CDR3 bases: TGTGCCATCAGTGAGTCCGGGGGAGAGACCCAGTACTTC.

This sequence joins TRBV7-9 and TRBJ1-5, with TRBD1 as a possible D gene (5 bases). The CDR3 is 15 amino acids. Germline-derived CDR1 and CDR2 are SEHNR and FQNEAQ (reference sequence). V lost 1 base and J lost 0, with 7 bases in between. This CDR3 is CASSLGGHSNQPQHF. Written as DNA, the CDR3 is TGTGCCAGCAGCTTAGGAGGACATAGCAATCAGCCCCAGCATTTT. Full variable domain (rest looked up from reference TRBV7-9 and TRBJ1-5): DTGVSQNPRHKITKRGQNVTFRCDPISEHNRLYWYRQTLGQGPEFLTYFQNEAQLEKSRLLSDRFSAERPKGSFSTLEIQRTEQGDSAMYLCASSLGGHSNQPQHFGDGTRLSIL.

The chain links TRBV7-2 to TRBJ2-7, with 7 bases aligning to TRBD2. The J segment lost 2 bases and the V segment lost 5 bases, leaving 12 bases of the junction unmatched. This CDR3 spans 16 amino acids. The germline CDR1 and CDR2 sequences are SGHTA and FQGNSA. The CDR3 spells CASSPMVAGLAYEQYF. The CDR3, as DNA: TGTGCCAGCAGCCCAATGGTGGCAGGACTAGCCTACGAGCAGTACTTC.

This clone shows up as medium-sized by frequency. The V call is TRBV2, the J call TRBJ2-3; 9 nucleotides match TRBD2. Germline V CDR1 and CDR2: SNHLY, FYNNEI. After removal of 4 bases from V and 8 bases from J, the junction contained 16 bases not matched to a gene. CDR3 size: 17 residues. CDR3 coding DNA: TGTGCCAGCAGTGTTTCGCTAGCGGGGTCGAATAGACCTACGCAGTATTTT. Its protein product is CASSVSLAGSNRPTQYF.

The chain combines TRBV5-5 with TRBJ2-7, with 7 bases fitting TRBD2. Germline CDR1 SGHKS, CDR2 YYEKEE (reference sequence). The CDR3 spans 14 residues. J lost 1 base, V lost 4 bases, and 5 bases had no gene match. The CDR3 DNA sequence: TGTGCCAGCAGCACTAGCGCCTTATCCTACGAGCAGTACTTC. It encodes CASSTSALSYEQYF.